The clone carrying this T cell receptor beta chain showed up just a few times. The sample comes from a study of blood T cell repertoires in COVID-19. The overall study: Donors in the United States, Italy and Spain gave samples during acute or convalescent COVID-19.

Data came from immunoSEQ multiplex PCR; TCRdb stores just in-frame clones and leaves some out. The table records about 76,000 clones, approximately 80% of them present only once. Sequencing was carried out using peripheral blood. The sequence was obtained from a woman aged 55-70 years with acute or convalescent COVID-19.

CDR3 in amino acids: CASSLPGEKLFF. The CDR3 DNA sequence: TGTGCCAGCAGCCTTCCAGGGGAAAAACTGTTTTTT. The rearrangement joins TRBV3-1 (or the pseudogene TRBV3-2) to TRBJ1-4; maybe TRBD1 (5 bases). This CDR3 is 12 amino acids long. With 4 bases removed from V and 8 bases from J, the gap between germline ends came to 8 bases. CDR1 LGHDT and CDR2 YNNKEL come from the germline V gene (reference sequence).